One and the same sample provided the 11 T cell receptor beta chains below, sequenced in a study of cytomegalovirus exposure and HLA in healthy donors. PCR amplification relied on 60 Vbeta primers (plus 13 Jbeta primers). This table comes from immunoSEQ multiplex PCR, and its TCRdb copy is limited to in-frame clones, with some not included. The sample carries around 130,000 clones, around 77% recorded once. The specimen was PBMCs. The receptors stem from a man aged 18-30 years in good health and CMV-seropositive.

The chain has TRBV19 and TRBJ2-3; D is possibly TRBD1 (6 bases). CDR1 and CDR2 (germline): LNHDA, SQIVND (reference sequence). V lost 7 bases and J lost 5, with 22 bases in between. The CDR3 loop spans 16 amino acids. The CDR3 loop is CASKANQDRRKDTQYF. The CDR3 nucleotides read TGTGCCAGTAAAGCAAATCAAGACAGGCGGAAAGATACGCAGTATTTT.

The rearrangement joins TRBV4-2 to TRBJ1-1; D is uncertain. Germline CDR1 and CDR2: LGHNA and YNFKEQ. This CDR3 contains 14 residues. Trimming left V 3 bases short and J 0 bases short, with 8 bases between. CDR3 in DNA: TGTGCCAGCAGCCACGATACAGTGAACACTGAAGCTTTCTTT. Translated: CASSHDTVNTEAFF.

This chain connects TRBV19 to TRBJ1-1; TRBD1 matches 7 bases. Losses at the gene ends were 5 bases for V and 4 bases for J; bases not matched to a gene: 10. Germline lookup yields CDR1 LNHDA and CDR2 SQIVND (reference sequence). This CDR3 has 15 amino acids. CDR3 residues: CASSLGTARVTEAFF. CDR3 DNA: TGTGCCAGTAGTTTAGGGACAGCACGCGTCACTGAAGCTTTCTTT.

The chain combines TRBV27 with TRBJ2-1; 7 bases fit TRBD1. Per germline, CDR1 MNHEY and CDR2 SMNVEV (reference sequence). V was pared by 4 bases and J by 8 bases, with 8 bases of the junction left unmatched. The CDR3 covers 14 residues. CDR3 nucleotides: TGTGCCAGCAGTTCCTCGACAGGGCGCGATGAGCAGTTCTTC. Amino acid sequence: CASSSSTGRDEQFF.

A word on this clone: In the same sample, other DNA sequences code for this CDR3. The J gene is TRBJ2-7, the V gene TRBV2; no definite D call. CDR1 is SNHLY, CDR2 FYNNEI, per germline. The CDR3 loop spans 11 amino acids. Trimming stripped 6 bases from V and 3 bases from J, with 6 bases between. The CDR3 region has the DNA TGTGCCAGCAGCCTAAGCTACGAGCAGTACTTC. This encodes CASSLSYEQYF.

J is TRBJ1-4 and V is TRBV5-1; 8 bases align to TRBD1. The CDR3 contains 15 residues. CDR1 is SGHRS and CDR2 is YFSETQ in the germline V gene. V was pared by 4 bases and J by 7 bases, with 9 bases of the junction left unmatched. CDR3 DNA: TGCGCCAGCAGCCCCAACACAGGGGGGCCTGAAAAACTGTTTTTT. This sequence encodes CASSPNTGGPEKLFF.

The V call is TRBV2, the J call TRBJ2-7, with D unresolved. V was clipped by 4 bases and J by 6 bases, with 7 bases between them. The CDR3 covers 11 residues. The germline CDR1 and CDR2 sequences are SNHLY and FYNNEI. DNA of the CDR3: TGTGCCAGCAGTGGACAATTCGAGCAGTACTTC. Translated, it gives CASSGQFEQYF. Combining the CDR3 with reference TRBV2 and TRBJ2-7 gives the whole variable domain EPEVTQTPSHQVTQMGQEVILRCVPISNHLYFYWYRQILGQKVEFLVSFYNNEISEKSEIFDDQFSVERPDGSNFTLKIRSTKLEDSAMYFCASSGQFEQYFGPGTRLTVT.

CDR3 residues: CASSFLYEQYF. The CDR3 coding sequence is TGTGCCAGCAGCTTTCTCTACGAGCAGTACTTC. V usage is TRBV5-6 and J usage is TRBJ2-7; D not resolved. This CDR3 has 11 residues. Trimming shortened V by 2 bases and J by 3 bases, and 3 bases separated the two germline ends. Germline assignment: CDR1 SGHDT and CDR2 YYEEEE.

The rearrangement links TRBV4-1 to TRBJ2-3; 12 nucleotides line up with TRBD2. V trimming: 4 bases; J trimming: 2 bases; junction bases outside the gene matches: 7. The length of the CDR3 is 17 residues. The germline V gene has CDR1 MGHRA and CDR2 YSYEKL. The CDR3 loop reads CASSPLAGGGSTDTQYF. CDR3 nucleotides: TGCGCCAGCAGCCCCCTAGCGGGGGGGGGTTCCACAGATACGCAGTATTTT.

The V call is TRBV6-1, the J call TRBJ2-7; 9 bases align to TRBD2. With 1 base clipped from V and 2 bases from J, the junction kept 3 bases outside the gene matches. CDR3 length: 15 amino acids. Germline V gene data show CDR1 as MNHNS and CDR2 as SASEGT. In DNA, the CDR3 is TGTGCCAGCAGTGAAGAACTAGCGGGCGCCTACGAGCAGTACTTC. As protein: CASSEELAGAYEQYF.

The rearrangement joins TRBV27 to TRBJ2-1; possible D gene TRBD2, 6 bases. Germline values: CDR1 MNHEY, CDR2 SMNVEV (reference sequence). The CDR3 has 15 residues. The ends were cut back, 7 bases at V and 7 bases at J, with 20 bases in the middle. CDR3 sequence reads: CASTMGGRGVNEQFF. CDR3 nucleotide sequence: TGTGCCAGCACCATGGGTGGGCGGGGAGTAAATGAGCAGTTCTTC.